This is a list of T cell receptor beta chains from one sample in a study of CD4 T cells in relation to SARS-CoV-2 and coronaviruses. TCRdb's table, derived via immunoSEQ multiplex PCR, lists solely in-frame clones and lacks some. The profile covers 20,000 to 25,000 clones, with over 60% appearing a single time and about a fifth taken by the ten largest. No cognate antigen is known for these TCRs. Sequenced input: CD4+ T cells from PBMCs, cultured in vitro. These receptors were collected from a human donor in good health. CDR3s include the opening cysteine and the closing phenylalanine or tryptophan. D genes are given only for firm matches. Rows may omit the clone size; those that give it use once, few, many or a size class.

j_call,v_call,clone_size,d_call,cdr3_aa,cdr3_nt
TRBJ2-3,TRBV9,few,TRBD2,CASSVGPSGNADTQYF,TGTGCCAGCAGCGTAGGCCCTAGCGGGAACGCAGATACGCAGTATTTT
TRBJ2-3,TRBV19,.,.,CASTPRGREAVDTQYF,TGTGCCAGTACCCCCAGGGGGCGGGAGGCAGTAGATACGCAGTATTTT
TRBJ2-1,TRBV6-2/TRBV6-3,once,TRBD2,CASSWTSGGAGRFF,TGTGCCAGCAGTTGGACTAGCGGGGGGGCAGGAAGGTTCTTC
TRBJ2-5,TRBV11-2,.,.,CASSLAETQYF,TGTGCCAGCAGCTTAGCTGAGACCCAGTACTTC
TRBJ2-1,TRBV5-1,.,TRBD2,CASSLVLAGGGNEQFF,TGCGCCAGCAGCTTGGTTCTAGCGGGGGGTGGCAATGAGCAGTTCTTC
TRBJ2-1,TRBV4-2,.,.,CASSQDLGGQGYNEQFF,TGTGCCAGCAGCCAAGATTTAGGGGGGCAAGGGTACAATGAGCAGTTCTTC
TRBJ1-5,TRBV7-2,.,.,CASSPGLSNQPQHF,TGTGCCAGCAGCCCGGGGCTCTCAAATCAGCCCCAGCATTTT
TRBJ1-1,TRBV5-4,.,TRBD1,CASSLAGQGAAFF,TGTGCCAGCAGCTTAGCAGGACAGGGCGCCGCTTTCTTT
TRBJ2-1,TRBV6-6,.,TRBD2,CASSPTSGQFF,TGTGCCAGCAGTCCGACTAGCGGGCAGTTCTTC
TRBJ2-1,TRBV7-6,.,TRBD2,CASSSYGTRGNEQFF,TGTGCCAGCAGCTCCTACGGGACTAGGGGCAATGAGCAGTTCTTC
TRBJ2-3,TRBV5-6,.,.,CASSSGPGADTQYF,TGTGCCAGCAGCTCAGGACCGGGGGCAGATACGCAGTATTTT